The 27 T cell receptor beta chains given below trace back to one sample, sequenced in a study of shared clonotypes between healthy human individuals. The assay was immunoSEQ multiplex PCR, and TCRdb's table has in-frame clones only and misses some. The data contain some 2,500,000 clones, around 93% of them singletons. Sequenced: naive CD4+ T cells from PBMCs. Subset in this sample: CD45RA+ positively selected. The receptors were sampled from a man younger than 30 in good health. Some clones in this sample may be carry-over from other donors' samples.

This rearrangement joins TRBV19 to TRBJ1-4, with a tentative D call TRBD1 (5 bases). This CDR3 contains 17 residues. V gave up 5 bases and J gave up 2 bases, with 18 bases separating them. The germline CDR1 and CDR2 sequences are LNHDA and SQIVND (reference sequence). The CDR3 spells CASSRPDGTGTNEKLFF. The DNA of the CDR3 is TGTGCCAGTAGTCGTCCCGACGGGACGGGGACTAATGAAAAACTGTTTTTT.

The chain combines TRBV19 with TRBJ1-5, with a possible D match to TRBD1 (5 bases). Germline lookup yields CDR1 LNHDA and CDR2 SQIVND (reference sequence). There are 17 residues in the CDR3. Trimming took off 4 bases at V and 3 bases at J, with 19 bases between the two ends. The CDR3 nucleotides are TGTGCCAGTAGTACCGGGCAGGGAGCCCTTATCAATCAGCCCCAGCATTTT. Protein sequence: CASSTGQGALINQPQHF.

The genes are TRBV5-4 and TRBJ2-7; D may be TRBD2 (6 bases). Germline V gene data show CDR1 as SGHNT and CDR2 as YYREEE (reference sequence). The CDR3 covers 15 residues. Trimming took off 3 bases at V and 4 bases at J, with 17 bases between the two ends. CDR3 nucleotides: TGTGCCAGCAGCTCACTAGCAAACGGGGGATACGAGCAGTACTTC. Its translation: CASSSLANGGYEQYF.

Concerning this clone: At the DNA level, this CDR3 is encoded by other sequences in the same sample as well. The chain carries TRBV7-2 and TRBJ2-3; D could derive from TRBD1 or TRBD2 (5 bases each). This CDR3 is 13 amino acids long. Trimming took off 3 bases at V and 5 bases at J, with 9 bases between the two ends. Germline lookup yields CDR1 SGHTA and CDR2 FQGNSA. The CDR3 DNA sequence: TGTGCCAGCAGCTTGGGACCCAGAGATACGCAGTATTTT. Translating it yields CASSLGPRDTQYF.

The chain recombines TRBV7-2 with TRBJ1-5; D gene ambiguous. The V gene's germline CDR1 is SGHTA and CDR2 FQGNSA. The V and J ends lost 6 bases and 2 bases respectively, with 11 bases between them. The CDR3 sequence is 14 residues long. Here the CDR3 DNA reads TGTGCCAGCAGGTCCGCGTTAGGCAATCAGCCCCAGCATTTT. Translation: CASRSALGNQPQHF. The full variable domain, with the rest looked up from reference TRBV7-2 and TRBJ1-5, is GAGVSQSPSNKVTEKGKDVELRCDPISGHTALYWYRQSLGQGLEFLIYFQGNSAPDKSGLPSDRFSAERTGGSVSTLTIQRTQQEDSAVYLCASRSALGNQPQHFGDGTRLSIL.

Comment on this clone: Other DNA sequences in the same sample also yield this CDR3. The rearrangement links TRBV4-3 to TRBJ2-7, with unresolved D. Germline values: CDR1 LGHNA, CDR2 YSLEER. This CDR3 contains 13 residues. V was clipped by 0 bases and J by 1 base, with 4 bases between them. This chain's CDR3 is CASSQDRSYEQYF. CDR3 coding DNA: TGCGCCAGCAGCCAAGACCGATCCTACGAGCAGTACTTC.

The chain has TRBV19 and TRBJ1-5; D is unresolved. The CDR3 consists of 14 residues. The germline V gene has CDR1 LNHDA and CDR2 SQIVND (reference sequence). V was pared by 7 bases and J by 0 bases, with 10 bases between. The CDR3 sequence: CASTDRNSNQPQHF. CDR3 nucleotides: TGTGCCAGTACGGACCGCAATAGCAATCAGCCCCAGCATTTT.

This clone was recorded only once. Other nucleotide sequences in the sample specify the same CDR3. The chain combines TRBV6-5 with TRBJ2-7; TRBD1 might be the D (5 bases). The CDR3 has 13 residues. Trimming pared 2 bases from V and 3 bases from J, leaving 8 bases between. Germline V lookup: CDR1 MNHEY, CDR2 SVGAGI. The CDR3 nucleotides read TGTGCCAGCAGTTACCGGCAGGGCTACGAGCAGTACTTC. Its translation is CASSYRQGYEQYF.

Turning to this clone: The sample carries other DNA sequences with the same CDR3. The genes are TRBV19 and TRBJ2-7; TRBD1 might be the D (5 bases). CDR3 length: 13 amino acids. V was pared by 1 base and J by 2 bases, with 6 bases between. Germline V gene lookup returns CDR1 LNHDA and CDR2 SQIVND (reference sequence). Here the CDR3 reads CASSIGGAYEQYF. CDR3 coding DNA: TGTGCCAGTAGTATAGGGGGCGCCTACGAGCAGTACTTC.

This sequence joins TRBV30 and TRBJ2-3, with D perhaps matching TRBD1 (5 bases). Trimming stripped 2 bases from V and 4 bases from J, with 16 bases between. Germline values: CDR1 GTSNPN, CDR2 SVGIG (reference sequence). The CDR3 is 15 residues long. The CDR3 protein is CAWSSRAGVADTQYF. Written as DNA, the CDR3 is TGTGCCTGGAGTAGCAGGGCAGGAGTGGCAGATACGCAGTATTTT.

The chain carries TRBV5-1 and TRBJ1-1; 7 bases map to TRBD1. Germline lookup yields CDR1 SGHRS and CDR2 YFSETQ. V lost 4 bases to trimming and J lost 8 bases; unmatched junction nucleotides: 11. The CDR3 is 14 residues long. The CDR3 here is CASSEHPGQREAFF. As DNA, the CDR3 is TGCGCCAGCAGCGAACACCCGGGACAGCGCGAAGCTTTCTTT.

V and J are TRBV29-1 and TRBJ2-2; D not certain. Germline assignment: CDR1 SQVTM and CDR2 ANQGSEA. The CDR3 extends over 15 amino acids. V lost 7 bases to trimming and J lost 4 bases, with 19 bases between them. The CDR3, as DNA: TGCAGCGCCCAGTATTCCCCAGGACGCACCGGGGAGCTGTTTTTT. This sequence encodes CSAQYSPGRTGELFF.

Turning to this clone: The sample carries other DNA sequences with the same CDR3. This chain connects TRBV18 to TRBJ1-2; D is unclear. The ends were cut back, 2 bases at V and 5 bases at J, with 9 bases in the middle. The CDR3 covers 13 residues. Germline V CDR1 and CDR2: KGHSH, LQKENI. The CDR3 loop reads CASSPDKSYGYTF. CDR3 in DNA: TGTGCCAGCTCACCAGACAAATCTTATGGCTACACCTTC.

As DNA, the CDR3 is TGCGCCAGCAGCCAAGAAATAGGCAGGGGGGGAACTGAAGCTTTCTTT. Encoded protein: CASSQEIGRGGTEAFF. The genes are TRBV4-3 and TRBJ1-1; 7 bases agree with TRBD1. Germline V gives CDR1 LGHNA, CDR2 YSLEER. J was trimmed by 5 bases and V by 0 bases; bases with no gene match: 9. CDR3 length: 16 residues.

V is TRBV4-1 and J is TRBJ2-4; D is unclear. The CDR3 length is 15 residues. V lost 0 bases, J lost 0 bases, and 6 bases lay in between. The germline V gene has CDR1 MGHRA and CDR2 YSYEKL. The CDR3 loop reads CASSQEVLAKNIQYF. The DNA of the CDR3 is TGCGCCAGCAGCCAAGAGGTTCTAGCCAAAAACATTCAGTACTTC.

This rearrangement joins TRBV29-1 to TRBJ2-2; D gene unclear. V lost 7 bases to trimming and J lost 5 bases, with 14 bases between them. From germline, CDR1 is SQVTM and CDR2 ANQGSEA. The CDR3 has 13 residues. This CDR3 reads CSASAAGTGELFF. The CDR3 DNA reads as TGCAGCGCCTCCGCCGCCGGGACCGGGGAGCTGTTTTTT.

The chain uses TRBV9 and TRBJ1-2, with 9 bases matching TRBD1. This CDR3 comprises 13 residues. Germline loops: CDR1 SGDLS, CDR2 YYNGEE. J lost 7 bases, V lost 4 bases, and 5 bases had no gene match. The CDR3 coding sequence is TGTGCCAGCAGCCTACAGGGGGCGCGTGGCTACACCTTC. Translating gives CASSLQGARGYTF.

This clone showed up just once. The chain joins TRBV5-4 to TRBJ2-5, with 12 positions matching TRBD2. The CDR3 is 16 amino acids. From germline, CDR1 is SGHNT and CDR2 YYREEE (reference sequence). V was pared by 1 base and J by 5 bases, with 6 bases of the junction left unmatched. In nucleotides, the CDR3 is TGTGCCAGCAGCTTGCTAGCGGGAGGGCCTAGGGAGACCCAGTACTTC. This codes for CASSLLAGGPRETQYF.

Only one count was recorded for this clone. Other DNA sequences within the sample encode an identical CDR3. The CDR3 sequence is CASSVAPIYNEQFF. CDR3 DNA: TGTGCCAGCAGCGTAGCACCTATCTACAATGAGCAGTTCTTC. This chain connects TRBV9 to TRBJ2-1; unclear D gene. The germline V and J ends were trimmed by 0 bases and 3 bases, with 7 bases remaining between them. The CDR3 spans 14 residues. CDR1 SGDLS and CDR2 YYNGEE come from the germline V gene.

The chain employs TRBV5-4 and TRBJ1-2; D possibly corresponds to TRBD1 (6 bases). The ends were cut back, 7 bases at V and 4 bases at J, with 29 bases in the middle. The germline V gene has CDR1 SGHNT and CDR2 YYREEE (reference sequence). The CDR3 is 18 residues long. The CDR3: CASRGGGQRVTWGYGYTF. CDR3 DNA sequence: TGTGCCAGCCGCGGGGGAGGACAGAGAGTAACGTGGGGCTATGGCTACACCTTC.

The chain recombines TRBV20-1 with TRBJ2-1; maybe TRBD1 (6 bases). Trimming cost V 7 bases and J 5 bases, with 9 bases left between them. Germline CDR1 and CDR2: DFQATT and SNEGSKA (reference sequence). The CDR3 spans 11 residues. CDR3 sequence: CSVQGDNEQFF. CDR3 nucleotide sequence: TGCAGTGTACAGGGAGACAATGAGCAGTTCTTC.

The J gene is TRBJ1-2, the V gene TRBV19; D is uncertain. Germline V gene sequence: CDR1 LNHDA, CDR2 SQIVND (reference sequence). The ends were cut back, 6 bases at V and 3 bases at J, with 11 bases in the middle. This CDR3 is built from 13 residues. The CDR3, as DNA: TGTGCCAGTAGAACCGGGTTACACTATGGCTACACCTTC. Amino acids: CASRTGLHYGYTF. The whole variable domain, filled in from reference TRBV19 and TRBJ1-2, reads DGGITQSPKYLFRKEGQNVTLSCEQNLNHDAMYWYRQDPGQGLRLIYYSQIVNDFQKGDIAEGYSVSREKKESFPLTVTSAQKNPTAFYLCASRTGLHYGYTFGSGTRLTVV.

The chain uses TRBV9 and TRBJ1-2; D perhaps matches TRBD1 (6 bases). There are 15 residues in the CDR3. V was shortened by 3 bases and J by 1 base, with 13 bases between the two germline ends. Germline CDR1 reads SGDLS; CDR2 reads YYNGEE. CDR3 protein: CASSGMGAGNYGYTF. For the CDR3, the DNA is TGTGCCAGCAGCGGAATGGGGGCAGGTAACTATGGCTACACCTTC.

This chain joins TRBV6-6 and TRBJ2-3, with D maybe TRBD2 (6 bases). The germline V gene has CDR1 MNHNY and CDR2 SVGAGI (reference sequence). The germline V and J ends were trimmed by 4 bases and 4 bases, with 15 bases remaining between them. The CDR3 is 15 residues long. DNA for the CDR3: TGTGCCAGCAGTTTATGGACTAACCCGCCAGATACGCAGTATTTT. Translating gives CASSLWTNPPDTQYF.

The rearrangement links TRBV4-2 to TRBJ1-5; D is unclear. This CDR3 is 15 amino acids long. Trimming removed 0 bases at V and 3 bases at J, with 9 bases between. CDR1 is LGHNA, CDR2 YNFKEQ, per germline. The CDR3 bases are TGTGCCAGCAGCCAAGACGGCACCTCCAATCAGCCCCAGCATTTT. Translating it yields CASSQDGTSNQPQHF.

The V gene is TRBV18, the J gene TRBJ1-1, with D hard to call. The CDR3 is 13 amino acids. The V gene lost 6 bases and the J gene lost 7 bases, with 15 bases spanning the gap. Germline V gives CDR1 KGHSH, CDR2 LQKENI. The DNA for the CDR3 is TGTGCCAGCTCGCCTTTGCTGGCCAATGAAGCTTTCTTT. Its protein product is CASSPLLANEAFF.

The rearrangement joins TRBV18 to TRBJ1-3; D is uncertain. The ends were cut back, 3 bases at V and 4 bases at J, with 19 bases in the middle. The CDR3 covers 17 residues. Looked up from germline, CDR1 is KGHSH and CDR2 is LQKENI. CDR3 nucleotide sequence: TGTGCCAGCTCACCGGATTTGGTCTTCCGAGGCGGAAACACCATATATTTT. Protein: CASSPDLVFRGGNTIYF.